The 9 T cell receptor beta chains below come from one sample, sequenced in a study of human T cells and chemical hapten exposure. TCRdb called the RACE reads again in MiXCR, with one record for every CDR3 protein. Of some 93,000 distinct CDR3 sequences listed, 8.5% to 9% are singletons. Time point defined: healthy volunteer bleed at 2 weeks. Before extraction, the whole blood was not fractionated, and total RNA was taken from it. Source material: whole blood. The source of these receptors is a female donor in good health. Some clones in this sample may be carry-over from other donors' samples.

This clonotype has only a few counts. The chain uses TRBV20-1 and TRBJ2-5; D not certain. Germline V gives CDR1 DFQATT, CDR2 SNEGSKA (reference sequence). The V and J ends lost 6 bases and 1 base respectively, with 6 bases between them. This CDR3 contains 11 residues. CDR3 loop: CSAYTQETQYF. The CDR3 DNA reads TGCAGTGCCTATACCCAAGAGACCCAGTACTTC.

This chain links TRBV12-3 or TRBV12-4 with TRBJ1-2; 11 bases are a match to TRBD1. The CDR3 is 17 amino acids. Trimming at V came to 6 bases and at J to 6 bases, leaving 15 bases not matched to a gene. CDR3 residues: CASSQVGQGASFHGYTF. The CDR3 DNA reads as TGTGCCAGCAGCCAAGTAGGACAGGGGGCGTCTTTCCATGGCTACACCTTC.

This clonotype has at least ten counts. The chain links TRBV6-1 to TRBJ2-3; 7 positions agree with TRBD1. The CDR3 has 12 amino acids. Germline trimming cut 6 bases from V and 6 bases from J; bases unmatched to any gene: 3. The germline V gene encodes CDR1 MNHNS and CDR2 SASEGT. CDR3 amino acids: CASSPTGDTQYF. The CDR3 nucleotides read TGTGCCAGCAGCCCGACAGGGGATACGCAGTATTTT.

In its sample, this clonotype was seen a few times. This chain uses TRBV12-5 with TRBJ1-5; D not resolved. This CDR3 region has 12 residues. Germline CDR1 reads LGHNT; CDR2 reads FRNRAP. V was pared by 8 bases and J by 4 bases, with 9 bases between. The CDR3 nucleotides are TGTGCTAGTAGAGGGCCGAATCAGCCCCAGCATTTT. Translated: CASRGPNQPQHF.

This clonotype was seen repeatedly, ten times or more. This chain links TRBV7-2 with TRBJ1-5; D is ambiguous. This CDR3 region has 15 residues. CDR1 is SGHTA and CDR2 is FQGNSA in the germline V gene. V was cut by 4 bases and J by 0 bases, with 10 bases left in between. The CDR3 sequence is CASSSGPYSNQPQHF. The DNA of the CDR3 is TGTGCCAGCAGCTCTGGCCCTTATAGCAATCAGCCCCAGCATTTT.

This clonotype was observed a handful of times. The rearrangement uses TRBV10-3 and TRBJ2-1, with TRBD2 as a possible D gene (6 bases). V was shortened by 7 bases and J by 5 bases, with 15 bases between the two germline ends. Per germline, CDR1 ENHRY and CDR2 SYGVKD. This CDR3 is built from 14 residues. The CDR3 spells CAINGGLGDNEQFF. CDR3 in DNA: TGTGCCATCAACGGGGGTCTTGGGGACAATGAGCAGTTCTTC.

In its sample, this clonotype was seen a few times. The chain recombines TRBV7-8 with TRBJ2-3, with TRBD2 identical over 7 bases. CDR3 length: 17 residues. Germline lookup yields CDR1 SGHVS and CDR2 FQNEAQ. The junction had 17 bases not matched to a gene; V was cut back by 7 bases and J by 4 bases. The CDR3 bases are TGTGCCAGCATTCCAAACCATCGGGAGGAAGTAGCAGATACGCAGTATTTT. Translating it yields CASIPNHREEVADTQYF.

This clonotype occurred many times. The chain joins TRBV28 to TRBJ2-5; D remains unclear. V lost 5 bases to trimming and J lost 4 bases, with 5 bases between them. Per germline, CDR1 MDHEN and CDR2 SYDVKM. This CDR3 spans 11 amino acids. CDR3 in amino acids: CASSTGETQYF. The CDR3 DNA sequence: TGTGCCAGCAGTACCGGAGAGACCCAGTACTTC. The full variable domain, its missing parts supplied by reference TRBV28 and TRBJ2-5, is DVKVTQSSRYLVKRTGEKVFLECVQDMDHENMFWYRQDPGLGLRLIYFSYDVKMKEKGDIPEGYSVSREKKERFSLILESASTNQTSMYLCASSTGETQYFGPGTRLLVL.

The table lists this clonotype with many counts. This rearrangement joins TRBV27 to TRBJ2-3, with 11 bases matching TRBD2. The CDR3 consists of 16 residues. The germline gives CDR1 MNHEY, CDR2 SMNVEV (reference sequence). Trimming removed 3 bases from V and 4 bases from J; junction bases left unmatched: 6. The CDR3 nucleotides read TGTGCCAGCAGTTTCGATACTAGCGGGAGTGCAGATACGCAGTATTTT. This encodes CASSFDTSGSADTQYF.